Below, one TCR beta chain is given with its context. Authors' analysis steps: Nucleated cell counts were estimated from reference gene primer amplification. This table comes from immunoSEQ multiplex PCR, and its TCRdb copy is limited to in-frame clones, with some not included. V and J calls and clone size are as listed in that table; D and trimming were resolved from the DNA. Of under 200,000 clones in the sample, 80% were seen once. The record originates from a study of blood T cell repertoires in COVID-19. On the study more broadly: COVID-19 samples collected from the United States, Italy and Spain covered acute and convalescent phases. From T cells, B-cell-depleted T cells, or PBMCs came the material, which was cDNA or gDNA.

Sequencing used peripheral blood. This TCR was recovered from a man between 65 and 85 years old with active or convalescent COVID-19.

This CDR3 reads CSGRSPRETQYF. CDR3 bases: TGCAGCGGGAGAAGCCCCCGAGAGACCCAGTACTTC. V gene TRBV29-1 combines with J gene TRBJ2-5, with unresolved D. Germline values: CDR1 SQVTM, CDR2 ANQGSEA. V gave up 7 bases and J gave up 4 bases, with 13 bases separating them. The CDR3 runs 12 residues.